The sequence of this T cell receptor beta chain was determined in a study of identical twins. The CDR3 runs to 15 residues. Germline CDR1 reads SGHRS; CDR2 reads YFSETQ. V lost 1 base and J lost 2; bases outside the gene matches: 6. In this sample, this clonotype turned up a few times. TCRdb processed the 5' RACE reads anew with MiXCR; each CDR3 protein has one entry. The table has 450,000 to 600,000 distinct CDR3 sequences, approximately 20% seen once. These data were also reused for a study on yellow fever vaccine responses in identical twins.

V usage is TRBV5-1 and J usage is TRBJ2-7; 7 bases are shared with TRBD1. The sample was CD4+ T cells sorted from blood. The receptor was derived from a woman younger than 30 in good health. CDR3 protein: CASSLTGTATYEQYF. CDR3 DNA: TGCGCCAGCAGCTTGACCGGGACAGCGACCTACGAGCAGTACTTC.